This passage covers 32 T cell receptor beta chains from one sample sequenced in a study of T cell responses to AZD1222 COVID-19 vaccine. Sequenced by immunoSEQ multiplex PCR; TCRdb stores in-frame clones only, minus some. The sample lists 140,000 or so clones, about 90% occurring once. Sequenced material: peripheral blood, taken 28 days after the second dose of the MenACWY control vaccine. The receptor set was obtained from an adult who received the MenACWY meningococcal vaccine as a control.

This rearrangement joins TRBV10-3 to TRBJ2-5; the D gene is possibly TRBD1 (6 bases). V lost 7 bases to trimming and J lost 0 bases, with 15 bases between them. The CDR3 sequence is 15 residues long. Germline-derived CDR1 and CDR2 are ENHRY and SYGVKD. CDR3 protein: CAIKGDTNYQETQYF. The CDR3 nucleotides are TGTGCCATCAAAGGGGACACTAACTACCAAGAGACCCAGTACTTC.

The chain recombines TRBV7-2 with TRBJ1-5; no reliable D call. CDR1 SGHTA and CDR2 FQGNSA come from the germline V gene. The V end lost 5 bases, the J end lost 4 bases, and 12 bases lay between the germline ends. The CDR3 loop spans 14 amino acids. CDR3 coding DNA: TGTGCCAGCAGCCCACGGATCCAAAATCAGCCCCAGCATTTT. It specifies CASSPRIQNQPQHF.

The chain combines TRBV12-3 or TRBV12-4 with TRBJ2-2; 7 bases line up with TRBD2. J lost 7 bases, V lost 6 bases, and 5 bases had no gene match. The length of the CDR3 is 13 residues. Here the CDR3 DNA reads TGTGCCAGCAGGCGGGGGACGGACGGGGAGCTGTTTTTT. Translating gives CASRRGTDGELFF.

The count of this clone is one. CDR3: CASSYLGQFRYEQYF. For the CDR3, the DNA is TGTGCCAGCAGTTACCTGGGACAGTTTCGGTACGAGCAGTACTTC. The rearrangement uses TRBV6-5 and TRBJ2-7, with 7 positions matching TRBD1. V was pared by 2 bases and J by 4 bases, with 8 bases of the junction left unmatched. Germline CDR1 is MNHEY and CDR2 is SVGAGI. The length of the CDR3 is 15 residues.

The chain employs TRBV5-4 and TRBJ2-1, with a possible D match to TRBD1 (6 bases). Trimming cost V 4 bases and J 0 bases, with 14 bases left between them. This CDR3 comprises 16 residues. The germline CDR1 and CDR2 sequences are SGHNT and YYREEE (reference sequence). The CDR3 sequence: CASSPGHAVSYNEQFF. The CDR3 DNA is TGTGCCAGCAGCCCGGGACACGCTGTCTCCTACAATGAGCAGTTCTTC. Looking up the rest from reference TRBV5-4 and TRBJ2-1 gives the full variable domain: ETGVTQSPTHLIKTRGQQVTLRCSSQSGHNTVSWYQQALGQGPQFIFQYYREEENGRGNFPPRFSGLQFPNYSSELNVNALELDDSALYLCASSPGHAVSYNEQFFGPGTRLTVL.

This chain links TRBV28 with TRBJ1-5; 7 nucleotides agree with TRBD1. The CDR3 extends over 14 amino acids. The junction had 5 bases not matched to a gene; V was cut back by 3 bases and J by 6 bases. From germline, CDR1 is MDHEN and CDR2 SYDVKM. The CDR3 DNA sequence: TGTGCCAGCAGTTTCCGAGGGGGCGGTCAGCCCCAGCATTTT. Translation gives CASSFRGGGQPQHF.

V gene TRBV7-2 combines with J gene TRBJ2-3; maybe TRBD2 (5 bases). V was cut by 6 bases and J by 2 bases, with 9 bases left in between. From germline, CDR1 is SGHTA and CDR2 FQGNSA. This CDR3 is 13 amino acids long. CDR3 DNA sequence: TGTGCCAGCAGTTCGGGGAACACAGATACGCAGTATTTT. Translated, it gives CASSSGNTDTQYF. Supplemented by reference TRBV7-2 and TRBJ2-3, the full variable domain reads GAGVSQSPSNKVTEKGKDVELRCDPISGHTALYWYRQSLGQGLEFLIYFQGNSAPDKSGLPSDRFSAERTGGSVSTLTIQRTQQEDSAVYLCASSSGNTDTQYFGPGTRLTVL.

V gene TRBV19 combines with J gene TRBJ2-7; D may match TRBD1 or TRBD2 (5 bases each). V shed 6 bases and J shed 2 bases, with 14 bases lying between them. From germline, CDR1 is LNHDA and CDR2 SQIVND (reference sequence). CDR3 length equals 14 residues. This chain's CDR3 is CASRLRDGTYEQYF. The CDR3 DNA reads as TGTGCCAGTAGACTCCGGGACGGGACCTACGAGCAGTACTTC.

This chain uses TRBV29-1 with TRBJ1-2; the D gene is possibly TRBD1 (6 bases). CDR1 is SQVTM and CDR2 is ANQGSEA in the germline V gene. Trimming took off 5 bases at V and 3 bases at J, with 13 bases between the two ends. The CDR3 has 13 residues. CDR3 DNA: TGCAGCGTTTCAGGGGATCGAGACTATGGCTACACCTTC. Translation gives CSVSGDRDYGYTF.

The chain combines TRBV6-4 with TRBJ2-2; 8 bases match TRBD2. The CDR3 extends over 18 amino acids. Germline trimming cut 0 bases from V and 1 base from J; bases unmatched to any gene: 7. CDR1 is MRHNA, CDR2 SNTAGT, per germline. This chain's CDR3 is CASSDSPYGGVNTGELFF. Written as DNA, the CDR3 is TGTGCCAGCAGTGACTCACCTTACGGGGGGGTGAACACCGGGGAGCTGTTTTTT.

This clone was detected only a few times. The chain has TRBV19 and TRBJ2-1; 11 bases are shared with TRBD2. V was pared by 5 bases and J by 2 bases, with 5 bases of the junction left unmatched. The germline V gene encodes CDR1 LNHDA and CDR2 SQIVND (reference sequence). CDR3 length equals 16 residues. CDR3 in amino acids: CASSLPLAGAYNEQFF. The CDR3 nucleotides are TGTGCCAGTAGTCTCCCACTAGCGGGGGCCTACAATGAGCAGTTCTTC.

The chain combines TRBV30 with TRBJ2-3, with TRBD2 matching over 9 bases. The CDR3 is 13 residues long. Germline CDR1 is GTSNPN and CDR2 is SVGIG (reference sequence). The ends lost 4 bases at V and 2 bases at J; junction bases unmatched: 1. CDR3 nucleotide sequence: TGTGCCTGGACTAGCGGGGCCACAGATACGCAGTATTTT. This gives the protein CAWTSGATDTQYF. Looking up the rest from reference TRBV30 and TRBJ2-3 gives the full variable domain: SQTIHQWPATLVQPVGSPLSLECTVEGTSNPNLYWYRQAAGRGLQLLFYSVGIGQISSEVPQNLSASRPQDRQFILSSKKLLLSDSGFYLCAWTSGATDTQYFGPGTRLTVL.

The chain recombines TRBV6-6 with TRBJ2-7; 7 bases are a match to TRBD1. The V and J ends lost 6 bases and 4 bases, in that order; junction bases with no gene match: 6. Germline CDR1 is MNHNY and CDR2 is SVGAGI (reference sequence). CDR3 size: 13 residues. For the CDR3, the DNA is TGTGCCAGCAGGTCAGGGGGAAGGTACGAGCAGTACTTC. Amino acid sequence: CASRSGGRYEQYF.

CDR3 sequence (DNA): TGTGCCAGTACCTTGAGCGGTACTGGCAATGAGCAGTTCTTC. It translates to CASTLSGTGNEQFF. The chain has TRBV19 and TRBJ2-1; perhaps TRBD2 as D (5 bases). There are 14 residues in the CDR3. Between the trimmed V and J ends, which lost 7 bases and 6 bases, there was a span of 16 bases. Looked up from germline, CDR1 is LNHDA and CDR2 is SQIVND (reference sequence).

About this clone: At one boundary the junction diverges from the germline segment, which might be a read error. This rearrangement joins TRBV29-1 to TRBJ1-1; D may be TRBD1 (6 bases). From germline, CDR1 is SQVTM and CDR2 ANQGSEA. The CDR3 is made up of 12 amino acids. The CDR3, as DNA: TGCAGGGTTGGGGGCTCTCCGGGTGAAGCTTTCTTT. This codes for CRVGGSPGEAFF.

CDR3 region: CASTPVLYSNQPQHF. CDR3 coding DNA: TGTGCCAGTACCCCGGTCCTTTATAGCAATCAGCCCCAGCATTTT. V is TRBV19 and J is TRBJ1-5; D is unresolved. Germline lookup yields CDR1 LNHDA and CDR2 SQIVND (reference sequence). This CDR3 contains 15 residues. Deletions cut 7 bases from V and 0 bases from J, with 13 bases between.

V gene TRBV2 combines with J gene TRBJ2-7, with 9 bases matching TRBD2. Germline lookup yields CDR1 SNHLY and CDR2 FYNNEI. Losses at the gene ends were 1 base for V and 0 bases for J; bases not matched to a gene: 13. CDR3 size: 19 residues. As DNA, the CDR3 is TGTGCCAGCAGTGAAGAGAGGGCGTTAGCGGGAGCCGTCTCCTACGAGCAGTACTTC. This translates into CASSEERALAGAVSYEQYF.

This chain uses TRBV19 with TRBJ2-5, with TRBD1 matching 7 bases. The germline V gene has CDR1 LNHDA and CDR2 SQIVND (reference sequence). Unmatched junction bases numbered 7, after V lost 4 bases and J lost 2 bases. The CDR3 spans 15 residues. The CDR3 spells CASSTYRGIQETQYF. The CDR3 coding sequence is TGTGCCAGTAGTACTTACAGGGGCATTCAAGAGACCCAGTACTTC. The whole variable domain, remainder taken from reference TRBV19 and TRBJ2-5, is DGGITQSPKYLFRKEGQNVTLSCEQNLNHDAMYWYRQDPGQGLRLIYYSQIVNDFQKGDIAEGYSVSREKKESFPLTVTSAQKNPTAFYLCASSTYRGIQETQYFGPGTRLLVL.

The genes are TRBV7-2 and TRBJ2-5, with D possibly TRBD1 on 7 matching bases. This CDR3 region has 13 residues. The germline V and J ends were trimmed by 8 bases and 1 base, with 11 bases remaining between them. In germline, CDR1 is SGHTA, CDR2 FQGNSA. CDR3 nucleotides: TGTGCCAGCCGACAGGGAGGCCAAGAGACCCAGTACTTC. This codes for CASRQGGQETQYF. Variable domain in full (rest from reference TRBV7-2 and TRBJ2-5): GAGVSQSPSNKVTEKGKDVELRCDPISGHTALYWYRQSLGQGLEFLIYFQGNSAPDKSGLPSDRFSAERTGGSVSTLTIQRTQQEDSAVYLCASRQGGQETQYFGPGTRLLVL.

The chain has TRBV11-3 and TRBJ2-1; D is possibly TRBD1 (7 bases). Trimming shortened V by 5 bases and J by 4 bases, and 15 bases separated the two germline ends. The CDR3 length is 15 residues. The germline CDR1 and CDR2 sequences are SGHNT and YENEEA. CDR3 protein: CASSPGAGGYNEQFF. DNA for the CDR3: TGTGCCAGCAGCCCCGGGGCAGGGGGGTACAATGAGCAGTTCTTC.

Here the CDR3 reads CASSYSSQNTIYF. The DNA of the CDR3 is TGTGCCAGCAGTTACTCGTCGCAAAACACCATATATTTT. The chain has TRBV6-5 and TRBJ1-3; D gene uncertain. Germline V gene data show CDR1 as MNHEY and CDR2 as SVGAGI. The CDR3 consists of 13 residues. Trimming cost V 0 bases and J 6 bases, with 6 bases left between them.

The chain combines TRBV24-1 with TRBJ2-1; 12 bases map to TRBD2. The V gene end was trimmed by 2 bases and the J gene end by 0 bases; junction bases not matched to a gene: 7. This CDR3 comprises 19 residues. The V gene's germline CDR1 is KGHDR and CDR2 SFDVKD. The CDR3, as DNA: TGTGCCACCAGTGATTGGGCTAGCGGGAGGGCCTCCTCCTACAATGAGCAGTTCTTC. Translated, it gives CATSDWASGRASSYNEQFF.

J is TRBJ2-1 and V is TRBV7-2, with 9 bases fitting TRBD2. There are 15 residues in the CDR3. V lost 5 bases to trimming and J lost 6 bases; unmatched junction nucleotides: 8. Looked up from germline, CDR1 is SGHTA and CDR2 is FQGNSA. CDR3 sequence reads: CASSPGLAAPNEQFF. For the CDR3, the DNA is TGTGCCAGCAGCCCGGGACTAGCCGCCCCCAATGAGCAGTTCTTC.

The chain joins TRBV24-1 to TRBJ2-1; 7 bases map to TRBD1. This CDR3 comprises 24 residues. V lost 5 bases, J lost 3 bases, and 33 bases stayed unmatched. Germline lookup yields CDR1 KGHDR and CDR2 SFDVKD. CDR3 loop: CATSGTPGQTKKGSGEENYNEQFF. Written as DNA, the CDR3 is TGTGCCACCAGTGGTACCCCGGGACAGACTAAGAAAGGAAGCGGCGAGGAGAACTACAATGAGCAGTTCTTC.

V and J are TRBV11-2 and TRBJ2-3; 11 bases are a match to TRBD2. Germline V gene lookup returns CDR1 SGHAT and CDR2 FQNNGV. The junction had 9 bases not matched to a gene; V was cut back by 5 bases and J by 2 bases. The CDR3 spans 17 residues. The CDR3 sequence: CASSPRLAGNSTDTQYF. Written as DNA, the CDR3 is TGTGCCAGCAGCCCAAGACTAGCGGGAAATTCCACAGATACGCAGTATTTT.

This sequence joins TRBV27 and TRBJ1-5; 12 nucleotides line up with TRBD1. Germline trimming cut 5 bases from V and 2 bases from J; bases unmatched to any gene: 7. Germline CDR1 is MNHEY and CDR2 is SMNVEV (reference sequence). The CDR3 is made up of 17 amino acids. CDR3 sequence: CASSPGTGGGGNQPQHF. The DNA for the CDR3 is TGTGCCAGCAGTCCGGGGACAGGGGGCGGAGGCAATCAGCCCCAGCATTTT.

As regards this clone: The sample carries other DNA sequences with the same CDR3. The chain recombines TRBV19 with TRBJ2-1, with 9 bases that match TRBD1. The germline CDR1 and CDR2 sequences are LNHDA and SQIVND (reference sequence). The CDR3 runs 14 residues. The trim removed 9 bases at V and 4 bases at J, leaving 7 bases unmatched. CDR3 sequence reads: CASRPGQGYNEQFF. As DNA, the CDR3 is TGTGCCAGCCGACCGGGACAGGGATACAATGAGCAGTTCTTC. Full variable domain (remainder filled in from reference TRBV19 and TRBJ2-1): DGGITQSPKYLFRKEGQNVTLSCEQNLNHDAMYWYRQDPGQGLRLIYYSQIVNDFQKGDIAEGYSVSREKKESFPLTVTSAQKNPTAFYLCASRPGQGYNEQFFGPGTRLTVL.

This clone was counted a single time. The V call is TRBV27, the J call TRBJ2-5, with D maybe TRBD2 (7 bases). This CDR3 contains 15 residues. Germline assignment: CDR1 MNHEY and CDR2 SMNVEV (reference sequence). V lost 7 bases and J 2 bases, leaving 17 bases between the germline ends. The CDR3 region has the DNA TGTGCCAGCAAAGGGGGGGGGACCCTACAAGAGACCCAGTACTTC. Residues: CASKGGGTLQETQYF.

The rearrangement joins TRBV18 to TRBJ2-1, with D maybe TRBD1 (5 bases). Trimming took 3 bases from V and 3 from J, leaving 9 bases between them. CDR3 length: 14 amino acids. Germline values: CDR1 KGHSH, CDR2 LQKENI. The CDR3: CASSPTDSYNEQFF. The DNA for the CDR3 is TGTGCCAGCTCACCTACAGACAGCTACAATGAGCAGTTCTTC.

This chain joins TRBV6-5 and TRBJ1-5, with D uncertain. CDR1 is MNHEY and CDR2 is SVGAGI in the germline V gene. The CDR3 is 15 amino acids. V was shortened by 0 bases and J by 1 base, with 7 bases between the two germline ends. CDR3 loop: CASSYSSESNQPQHF. The DNA of the CDR3 is TGTGCCAGCAGTTACTCGAGCGAGAGCAATCAGCCCCAGCATTTT.

The chain has TRBV4-2 and TRBJ2-7; D gene unclear. CDR1 is LGHNA, CDR2 YNFKEQ, per germline. The CDR3 totals 15 residues. Trimming removed 1 base at V and 1 base at J, with 11 bases between. Written as DNA, the CDR3 is TGTGCCAGCAGCCAAGGTTTCACCCGATCCTACGAGCAGTACTTC. Translating it yields CASSQGFTRSYEQYF.

This chain joins TRBV25-1 and TRBJ1-4; tentative D call: TRBD1 (5 bases). Germline V gives CDR1 MGHDK, CDR2 SYGVNS. There are 14 residues in the CDR3. V lost 4 bases to trimming and J lost 12 bases, with 18 bases between them. The CDR3 nucleotides read TGTGCCAGCAGTGTTACAGGTCCCCTGAGGGAACTGTTTTTT. Protein: CASSVTGPLRELFF.